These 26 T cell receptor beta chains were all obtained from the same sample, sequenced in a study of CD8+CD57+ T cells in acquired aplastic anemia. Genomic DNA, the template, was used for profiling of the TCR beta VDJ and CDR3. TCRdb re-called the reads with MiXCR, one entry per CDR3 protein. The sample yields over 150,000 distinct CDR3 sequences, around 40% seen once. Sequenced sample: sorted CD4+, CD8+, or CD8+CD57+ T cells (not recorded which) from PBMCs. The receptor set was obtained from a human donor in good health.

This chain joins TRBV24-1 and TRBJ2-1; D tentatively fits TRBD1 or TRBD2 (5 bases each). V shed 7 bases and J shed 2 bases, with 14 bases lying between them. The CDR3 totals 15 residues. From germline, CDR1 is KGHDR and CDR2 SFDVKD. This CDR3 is CATRPDGTAYNEQFF. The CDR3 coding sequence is TGTGCCACCAGACCAGACGGGACCGCCTACAATGAGCAGTTCTTC.

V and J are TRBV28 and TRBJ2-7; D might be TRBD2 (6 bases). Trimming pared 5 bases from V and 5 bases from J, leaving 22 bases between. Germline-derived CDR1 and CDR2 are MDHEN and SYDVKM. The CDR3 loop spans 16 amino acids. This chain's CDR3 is CASSHGGALLVDEQYF. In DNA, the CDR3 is TGTGCCAGCAGTCACGGGGGAGCTTTGTTAGTCGACGAGCAGTACTTC.

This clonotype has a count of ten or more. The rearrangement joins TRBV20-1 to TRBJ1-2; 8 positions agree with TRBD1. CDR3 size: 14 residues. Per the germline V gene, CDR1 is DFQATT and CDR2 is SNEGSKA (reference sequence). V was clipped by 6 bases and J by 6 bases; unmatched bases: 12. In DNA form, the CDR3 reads TGCAGTGCAAGACCGGGACAGGCGCTGGATGGCTACACCTTC. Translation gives CSARPGQALDGYTF.

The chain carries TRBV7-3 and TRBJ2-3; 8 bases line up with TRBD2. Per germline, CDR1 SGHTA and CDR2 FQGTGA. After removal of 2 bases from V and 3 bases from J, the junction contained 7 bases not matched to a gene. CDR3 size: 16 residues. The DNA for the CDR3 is TGTGCCAGCAGCTTATCGGGGGGGCCGGGGACAGATACGCAGTATTTT. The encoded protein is CASSLSGGPGTDTQYF.

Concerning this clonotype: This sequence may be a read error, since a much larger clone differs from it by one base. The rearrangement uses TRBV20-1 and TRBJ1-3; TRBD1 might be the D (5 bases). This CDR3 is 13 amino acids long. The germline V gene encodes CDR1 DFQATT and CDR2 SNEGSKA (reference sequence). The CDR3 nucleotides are TGCGGTGCCCCGACAGAAACTGGAAACACCATATATTTT. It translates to CGAPTETGNTIYF.

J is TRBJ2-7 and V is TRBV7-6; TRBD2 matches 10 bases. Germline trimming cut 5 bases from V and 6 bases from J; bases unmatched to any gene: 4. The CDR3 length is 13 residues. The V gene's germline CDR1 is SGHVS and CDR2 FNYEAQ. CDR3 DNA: TGTGCCAGCAGCCCTAGCGGGAGTTCCGAGCAGTACTTC. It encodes CASSPSGSSEQYF.

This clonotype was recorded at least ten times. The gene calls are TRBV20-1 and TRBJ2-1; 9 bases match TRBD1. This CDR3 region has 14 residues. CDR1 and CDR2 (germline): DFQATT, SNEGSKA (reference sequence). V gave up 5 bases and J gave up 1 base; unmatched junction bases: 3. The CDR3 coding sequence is TGCAGTGCTGAGGACAGGGGATCCTACAATGAGCAGTTCTTC. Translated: CSAEDRGSYNEQFF.

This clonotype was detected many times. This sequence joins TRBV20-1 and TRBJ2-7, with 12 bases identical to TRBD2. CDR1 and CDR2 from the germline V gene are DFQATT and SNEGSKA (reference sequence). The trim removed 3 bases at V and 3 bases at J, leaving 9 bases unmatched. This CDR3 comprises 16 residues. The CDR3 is CSASRGALAGGYEQYF. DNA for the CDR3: TGCAGTGCTAGTCGGGGCGCACTAGCGGGGGGCTACGAGCAGTACTTC.

The CDR3 protein is CASSDPSSLNTEAFF. CDR3 bases: TGTGCCAGCAGCGATCCGAGTTCACTGAACACTGAAGCTTTCTTT. This sequence joins TRBV5-4 and TRBJ1-1; D is unresolved. This CDR3 is built from 15 residues. Trimming cost V 4 bases and J 0 bases, with 13 bases left between them. Germline CDR1 SGHNT, CDR2 YYREEE (reference sequence).

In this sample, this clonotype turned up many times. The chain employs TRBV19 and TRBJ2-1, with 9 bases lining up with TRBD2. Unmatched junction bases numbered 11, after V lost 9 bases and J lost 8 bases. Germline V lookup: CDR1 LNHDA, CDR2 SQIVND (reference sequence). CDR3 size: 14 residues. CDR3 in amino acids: CASLMAGGPDEQFF. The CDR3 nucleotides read TGTGCCAGCCTAATGGCGGGGGGGCCCGATGAGCAGTTCTTC.

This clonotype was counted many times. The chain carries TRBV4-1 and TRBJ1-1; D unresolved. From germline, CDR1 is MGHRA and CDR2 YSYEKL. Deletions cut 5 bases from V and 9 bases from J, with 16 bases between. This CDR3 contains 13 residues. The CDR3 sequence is CASSTWPEGKAFF. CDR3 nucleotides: TGCGCCAGCAGCACGTGGCCGGAGGGTAAAGCTTTCTTT.

This CDR3 reads CASSTGAAILQPQHF. The CDR3, as DNA: TGTGCCAGCAGTACTGGGGCAGCGATACTTCAGCCCCAGCATTTT. The chain links TRBV6-2 or TRBV6-3 to TRBJ1-5; TRBD1 is a possible D gene (5 bases). With 5 bases removed from V and 6 bases from J, the gap between germline ends came to 17 bases. Germline CDR1 MNHEY, CDR2 SVGEGT. This CDR3 is 15 amino acids long.

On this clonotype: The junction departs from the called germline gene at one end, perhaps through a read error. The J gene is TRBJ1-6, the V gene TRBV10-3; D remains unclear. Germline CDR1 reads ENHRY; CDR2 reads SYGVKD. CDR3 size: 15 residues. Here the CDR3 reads CASSYSTAGEAPLHF. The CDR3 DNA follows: TGTGCCAGCAGTTACTCGACGGCCGGGGAGGCACCCCTCCACTTT.

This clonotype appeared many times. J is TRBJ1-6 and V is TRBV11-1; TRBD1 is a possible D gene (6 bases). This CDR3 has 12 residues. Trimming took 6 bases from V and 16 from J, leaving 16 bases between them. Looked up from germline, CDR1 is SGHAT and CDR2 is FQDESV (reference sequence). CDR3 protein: CASSPGGQSLHF. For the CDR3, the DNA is TGTGCCAGCAGTCCTGGGGGCCAATCTCTCCACTTT.

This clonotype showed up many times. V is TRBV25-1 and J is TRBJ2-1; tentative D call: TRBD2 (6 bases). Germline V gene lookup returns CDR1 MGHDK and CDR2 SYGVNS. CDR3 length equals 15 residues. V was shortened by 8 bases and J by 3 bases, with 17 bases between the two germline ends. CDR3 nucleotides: TGTGCCAGCCTGCCGGGCGGGACCTACTACAATGAGCAGTTCTTC. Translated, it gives CASLPGGTYYNEQFF.

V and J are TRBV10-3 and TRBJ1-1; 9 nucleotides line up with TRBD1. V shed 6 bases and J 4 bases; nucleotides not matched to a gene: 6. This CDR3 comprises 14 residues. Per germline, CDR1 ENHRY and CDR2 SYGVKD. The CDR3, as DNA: TGTGCCATCAGCCGGGACAGGGTGGCCACTGAAGCTTTCTTT. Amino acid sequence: CAISRDRVATEAFF.

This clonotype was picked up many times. The DNA of the CDR3 is TGTGCCAGTAGTATACGACCCGTCGGCGGAAATGAGCAGTTCTTC. Residues: CASSIRPVGGNEQFF. This chain uses TRBV19 with TRBJ2-1; no definite D call. The ends were cut back, 2 bases at V and 7 bases at J, with 15 bases in the middle. From germline, CDR1 is LNHDA and CDR2 SQIVND (reference sequence). This CDR3 is built from 15 residues.

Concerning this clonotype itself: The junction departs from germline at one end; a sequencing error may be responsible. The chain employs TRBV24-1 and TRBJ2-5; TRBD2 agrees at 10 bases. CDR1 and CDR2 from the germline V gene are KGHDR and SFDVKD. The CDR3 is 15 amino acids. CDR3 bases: TGTGCCAGCAGTGACTCTAGCGGGGGCCAAGAGACCCAGTACTTC. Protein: CASSDSSGGQETQYF.

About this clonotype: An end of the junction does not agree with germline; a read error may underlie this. The CDR3 bases are TGTGTCAGCAGCTTAGTCGGGACTAGTGGCAATGAGCAGTTCTTC. This encodes CVSSLVGTSGNEQFF. This sequence joins TRBV7-3 and TRBJ2-1, with 8 bases lining up with TRBD2. The length of the CDR3 is 15 residues. CDR1 and CDR2 from the germline V gene are SGHTA and FQGTGA.

The CDR3 spells CASSIVGEAGEQYF. Here the CDR3 DNA reads TGTGCCAGTAGTATAGTTGGGGAAGCCGGCGAGCAGTACTTC. The chain couples TRBV19 to TRBJ2-7; D not resolved. Germline CDR1 reads LNHDA; CDR2 reads SQIVND (reference sequence). The CDR3 loop spans 14 amino acids. Trimming left V 1 base short and J 6 bases short, with 13 bases between.

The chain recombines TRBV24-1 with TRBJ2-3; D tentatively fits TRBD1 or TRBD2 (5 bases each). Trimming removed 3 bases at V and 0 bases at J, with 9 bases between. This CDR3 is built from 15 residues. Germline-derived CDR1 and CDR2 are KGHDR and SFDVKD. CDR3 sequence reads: CATSDVGDSTDTQYF. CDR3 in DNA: TGTGCCACCAGTGATGTGGGGGACAGCACAGATACGCAGTATTTT.

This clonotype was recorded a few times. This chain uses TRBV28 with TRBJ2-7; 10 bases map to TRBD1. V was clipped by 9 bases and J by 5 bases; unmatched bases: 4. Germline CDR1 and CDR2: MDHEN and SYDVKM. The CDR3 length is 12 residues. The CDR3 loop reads CARKGQGNEQYF. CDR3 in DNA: TGTGCCAGAAAGGGACAGGGGAACGAGCAGTACTTC.

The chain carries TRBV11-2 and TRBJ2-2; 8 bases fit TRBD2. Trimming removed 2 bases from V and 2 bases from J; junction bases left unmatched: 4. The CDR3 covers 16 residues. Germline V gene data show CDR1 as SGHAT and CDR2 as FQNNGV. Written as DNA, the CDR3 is TGTGCCAGCAGCTTACGGGGGGGACACAACACCGGGGAGCTGTTTTTT. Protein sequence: CASSLRGGHNTGELFF.

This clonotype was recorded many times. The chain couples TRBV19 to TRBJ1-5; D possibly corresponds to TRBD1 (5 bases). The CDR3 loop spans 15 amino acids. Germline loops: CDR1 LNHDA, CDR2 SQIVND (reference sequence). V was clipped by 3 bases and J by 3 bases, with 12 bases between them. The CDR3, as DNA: TGTGCCAGTAGTATGCGGGGGACTCACAATCAGCCCCAGCATTTT. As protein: CASSMRGTHNQPQHF.

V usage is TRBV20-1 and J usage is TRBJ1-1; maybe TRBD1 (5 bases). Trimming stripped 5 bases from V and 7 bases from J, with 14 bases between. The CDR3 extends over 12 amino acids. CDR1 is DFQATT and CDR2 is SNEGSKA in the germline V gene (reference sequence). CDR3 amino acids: CSAGDHSLEAFF. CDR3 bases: TGCAGTGCTGGGGACCACTCGCTTGAAGCTTTCTTT.

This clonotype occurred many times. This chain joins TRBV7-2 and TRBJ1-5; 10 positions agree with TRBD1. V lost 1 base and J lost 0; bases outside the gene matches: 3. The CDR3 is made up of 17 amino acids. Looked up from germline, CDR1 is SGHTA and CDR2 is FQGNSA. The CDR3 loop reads CASSLGQGARSNQPQHF. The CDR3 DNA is TGTGCCAGCAGCTTAGGACAGGGGGCGCGTAGCAATCAGCCCCAGCATTTT.